The clone carrying this TCR beta chain was detected only a few times. The antigen remains undetermined. In the PCR, 60 Vbeta and 13 Jbeta primers were used. Profiling relied on immunoSEQ multiplex PCR, and the TCRdb table lists in-frame clones only, not all of them. The data show about 130,000 clones, with about two thirds seen just once and approximately 2.3% held by the top ten. Looked up from germline, CDR1 is MNHNS and CDR2 is SASEGT. V lost 2 bases and J lost 7; bases outside the gene matches: 13. The CDR3 spans 18 residues. This sample was taken from a study of cytomegalovirus exposure and HLA in healthy donors. Study-wide findings and caveats: Later on, a genetic analysis was performed. It linked a missense variant in DCLRE1C with V- and J-gene trimming of TCR beta.

The source is an older woman in good health and CMV-seropositive. J is TRBJ2-1 and V is TRBV6-1, with 11 bases lining up with TRBD2. Sequencing was done on a sample of PBMCs. The CDR3: CASSEWTSGFSWGNEQFF. CDR3 coding DNA: TGTGCCAGCAGTGAATGGACTAGCGGGTTCTCTTGGGGGAATGAGCAGTTCTTC.